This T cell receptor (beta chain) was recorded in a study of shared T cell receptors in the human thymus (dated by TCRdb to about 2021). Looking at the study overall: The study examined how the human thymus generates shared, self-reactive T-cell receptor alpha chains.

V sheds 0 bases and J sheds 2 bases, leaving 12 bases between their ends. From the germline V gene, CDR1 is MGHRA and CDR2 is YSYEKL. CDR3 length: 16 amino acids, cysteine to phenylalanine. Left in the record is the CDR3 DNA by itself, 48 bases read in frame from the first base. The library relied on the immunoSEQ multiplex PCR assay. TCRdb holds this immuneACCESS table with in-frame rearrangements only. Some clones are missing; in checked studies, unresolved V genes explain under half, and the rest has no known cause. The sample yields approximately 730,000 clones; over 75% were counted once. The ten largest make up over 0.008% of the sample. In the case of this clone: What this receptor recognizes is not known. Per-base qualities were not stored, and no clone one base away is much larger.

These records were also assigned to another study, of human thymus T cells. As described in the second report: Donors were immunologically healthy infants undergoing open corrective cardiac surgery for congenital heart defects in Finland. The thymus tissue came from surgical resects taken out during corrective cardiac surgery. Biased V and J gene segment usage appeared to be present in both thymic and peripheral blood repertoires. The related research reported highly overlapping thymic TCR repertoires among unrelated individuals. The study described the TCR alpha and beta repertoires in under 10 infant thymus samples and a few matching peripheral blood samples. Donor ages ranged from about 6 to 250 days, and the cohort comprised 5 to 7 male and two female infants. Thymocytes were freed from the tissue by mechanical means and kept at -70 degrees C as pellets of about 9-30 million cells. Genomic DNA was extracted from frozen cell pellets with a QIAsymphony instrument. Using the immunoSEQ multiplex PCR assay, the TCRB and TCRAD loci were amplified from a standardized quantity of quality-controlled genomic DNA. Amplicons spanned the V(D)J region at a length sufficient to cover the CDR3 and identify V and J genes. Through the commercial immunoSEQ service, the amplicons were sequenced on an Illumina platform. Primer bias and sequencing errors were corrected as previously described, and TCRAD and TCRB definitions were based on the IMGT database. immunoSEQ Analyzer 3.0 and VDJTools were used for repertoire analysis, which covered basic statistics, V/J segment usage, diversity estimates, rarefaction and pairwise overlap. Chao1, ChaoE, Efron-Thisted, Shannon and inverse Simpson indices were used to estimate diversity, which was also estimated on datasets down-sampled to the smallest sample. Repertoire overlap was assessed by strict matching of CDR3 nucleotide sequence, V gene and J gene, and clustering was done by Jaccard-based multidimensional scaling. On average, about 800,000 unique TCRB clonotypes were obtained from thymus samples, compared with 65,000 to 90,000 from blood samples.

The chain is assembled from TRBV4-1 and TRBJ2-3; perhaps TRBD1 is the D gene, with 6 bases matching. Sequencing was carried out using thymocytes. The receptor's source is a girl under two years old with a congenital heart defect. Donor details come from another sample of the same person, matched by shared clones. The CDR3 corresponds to CASSQEPRGYTDTQYF. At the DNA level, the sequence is TGCGCCAGCAGCCAAGAGCCCAGGGGCTACACAGATACGCAGTATTTT.